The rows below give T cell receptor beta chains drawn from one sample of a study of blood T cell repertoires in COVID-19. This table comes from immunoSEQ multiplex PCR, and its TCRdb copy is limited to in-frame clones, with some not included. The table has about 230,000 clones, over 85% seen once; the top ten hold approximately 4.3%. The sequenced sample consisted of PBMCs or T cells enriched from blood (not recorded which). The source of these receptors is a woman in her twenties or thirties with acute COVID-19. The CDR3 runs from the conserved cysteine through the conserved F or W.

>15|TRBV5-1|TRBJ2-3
CASSRLALSTDTQYF
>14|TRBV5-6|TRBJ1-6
CASSQQGWDSPLHF
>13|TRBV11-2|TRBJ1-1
CASSLEQNTEAFF
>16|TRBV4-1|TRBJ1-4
CASSQGTGGTLGKLFF
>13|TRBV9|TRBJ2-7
CASGTEGTGEQYF
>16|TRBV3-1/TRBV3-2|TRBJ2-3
CASSRRLAGSADTQYF
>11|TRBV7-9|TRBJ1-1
CASQRQGAPFF
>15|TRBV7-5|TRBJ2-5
CVRSLLSQGQETQYF
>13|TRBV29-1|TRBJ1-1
CSVGDSRNTEAFF
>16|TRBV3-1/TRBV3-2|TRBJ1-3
CASSQVRRLSGNTIYF
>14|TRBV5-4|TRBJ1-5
CASSPDRGYQPQHF
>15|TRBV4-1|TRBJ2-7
CASKYETIVPYEQYF
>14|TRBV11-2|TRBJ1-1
CASITLGGDREAFF
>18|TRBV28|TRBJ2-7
CASSPPSIGTGLSYEQYF
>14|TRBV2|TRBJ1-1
CASSEREQGSEAFF
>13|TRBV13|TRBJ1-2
CASSLSSGSGLTF
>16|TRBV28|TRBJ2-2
CASGHPGQVNTGELFF
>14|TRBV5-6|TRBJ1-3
CASSPDRVEYTIYF
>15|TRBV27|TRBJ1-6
CASSPDRSYNSPLHF
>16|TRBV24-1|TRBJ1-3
CATVPTGGERGDTIYF
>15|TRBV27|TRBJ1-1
CASSSPDRDNTEAFF
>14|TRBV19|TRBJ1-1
CASTLTGTNTEAFF
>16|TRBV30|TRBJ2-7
CAWSRGRQGVSYEQYF
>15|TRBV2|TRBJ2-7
CASLPRQGTGYEQYF
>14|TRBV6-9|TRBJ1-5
CASSPGTANQPQHF
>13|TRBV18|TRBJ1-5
CASSPGANQPQHF
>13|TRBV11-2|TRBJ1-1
CASSLTTDTEAFF
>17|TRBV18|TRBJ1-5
CASSPATGGGSNQPQHF
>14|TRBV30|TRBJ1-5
CAWSVWGDNQPQHF
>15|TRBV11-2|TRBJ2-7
CASSFGAGFRYEQYF
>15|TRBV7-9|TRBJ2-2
CASSLRRGVTGELFF